This T cell receptor beta chain was captured by sequencing in a study of graft-versus-host responses after intestinal transplantation (dated by TCRdb to about 2021). Notes on the research overall: The transplants that recipients received were multivisceral, liver-intestinal, or isolated intestinal. Anti-thymocyte globulin induction was given to all recipients, followed by maintenance tacrolimus and steroids for 2 to 4 years. After intestinal transplantation, graft-versus-host and host-versus-graft alloreactive T cell clones in the graft, circulation and bone marrow were tracked using bulk TCR-beta CDR3 sequencing. Alloreactive clones were identified by sequencing pre-transplant mixed lymphocyte reaction products and comparing them with unstimulated pre-transplant donor and recipient T cells. Of the approximately 25 intestinal transplant recipients enrolled in the cohort, one of whom was a retransplant, a few patients without pretransplant specimens were excluded. Donor T cell macrochimerism was defined as a peak of at least 4% donor T cells among recipient peripheral blood mononuclear cells. Instead of going to the commercial service, samples from a few later patients were sequenced in-house on an Illumina MiSeq and processed with MiXCR. The study at large found these results: The relatively low number and heterogeneity of intestinal transplant patients limited the conclusions. Peak levels of circulating GvH clones were associated with declines in HvG clones early after transplant. GvH clones were detected in recipient bone marrow, and some appeared earlier in ileal mucosa or blood, consistent with an intestinal mucosal origin. In the allografts of patients with donor T cell macrochimerism, GvH to HvG T cell clonal ratios were high.

Details on this clone: Which antigen it targets is not known. Per-nucleotide qualities are absent, and no much larger clonotype sits a single base away.

The protocol used for the library was the immunoSEQ multiplex PCR assay. Adaptive Biotechnologies carried out high-throughput TCR-beta CDR3 sequencing of genomic DNA for most patients. In the original analysis: Adaptive's ImmunoSEQ software supplied the TCR sequencing data for 15 to 20 patients, while MiXCR and VDJtools were used to process a few other patients. CDR3 nucleotide sequences shared between donor and recipient were removed because their origin could not be assigned. Alloreactive clones required at least 2-fold expansion over unstimulated cells and minimum CFSE-low frequency of 0.002% (template counts) or 0.001% (read counts). Mappable clones were those detected in sequenced pre-transplant spleen, lymph node, or MLR CFSE-low populations of the donor or recipient. The cumulative frequency of alloreactive clones was calculated as a percentage of all sequences, weighted by copy number. Drawn from immuneACCESS, this table holds only the in-frame rearrangements with V and J called that TCRdb kept. Clones are partly lost; checked studies trace under half to an unresolved V gene and leave the rest unexplained. That table supplies the V and J calls and clone size; D and trimming were determined from the DNA. This sample comprises tens of thousands of clones, 91% of them detected only once. 5% to 7% of the sample belongs to the ten largest clones.

Blood samples were collected up to 4 times in the first month after transplant and then at least monthly when available. Sequencing was performed on PBMCs, taken roughly 660 days after intestinal transplant. This receptor was taken from a human patient who received an intestinal transplant, so some T cells may come from the graft donor.

The CDR3 in this case is CASSLSGEKTQYF. The DNA sequence reads TGTGCCAGCTCTCTAAGCGGGGAAAAGACCCAGTACTTC. The chain is made from TRBV18 and TRBJ2-5; 7 junctional bases match TRBD2. CDR1 is given as KGHSH and CDR2 as LQKENI, both from the germline V gene. From the cysteine up to the phenylalanine, the CDR3 has a length of 13 residues. Only the CDR3 DNA is retained, 39 bases long and in frame from the first base. V ends up 6 bases short and J 6 bases short, with an unmatched junction base count of 7.